This TCR beta chain originates from a study of T cell responses to AZD1222 COVID-19 vaccine. Study-wide results and limits: Nearly half of the spike-specific TCRs reportedly recognize variant regions that carry no mutations. The breadth and depth of Spike-specific TCRs increased once two AZD1222 doses had been given.

To note about this clone: The antigen remains unidentified.

Second doses at about 4 or about 12 weeks were pooled. TCRdb keeps only in-frame clones here, not all; method: immunoSEQ multiplex PCR. The sample includes about 160,000 clones, roughly nine tenths seen only once; the top ten take about 1%. The sequence was collected from an adult who received the AZD1222 COVID-19 vaccine. The input for sequencing was peripheral blood, taken 28 days after the second AZD1222 dose.

This CDR3 reads CASSVASLGVGELFF. The CDR3 nucleotides are TGTGCCAGCAGCGTAGCCAGTCTTGGCGTAGGGGAGCTGTTTTTT. V and J are TRBV9 and TRBJ2-2, with no clear D. The CDR3 extends over 15 amino acids. Trimming cost V 0 bases and J 8 bases, with 14 bases left between them. The germline gives CDR1 SGDLS, CDR2 YYNGEE. The variable domain in full, with the rest retrieved from reference TRBV9 and TRBJ2-2, is DSGVTQTPKHLITATGQRVTLRCSPRSGDLSVYWYQQSLDQGLQFLIQYYNGEERAKGNILERFSAQQFPDLHSELNLSSLELGDSALYFCASSVASLGVGELFFGEGSRLTVL.